The 26 T cell receptor beta chains below come from one sample, sequenced in a study of T cell repertoires in cytomegalovirus infection. TCRdb re-called the reads through MiXCR, storing one row per CDR3 protein. The sample has 560,000 or so distinct CDR3 sequences; 16% are singletons. Sequencing was performed on CD8+ T cells from PBMCs. These receptors originate from a human donor in good health (CMV status not recorded). Some clones in this sample may be carry-over from other donors' samples.

This clonotype was seen a few times. The chain carries TRBV6-1 and TRBJ1-1; D remains ambiguous. V was trimmed by 7 bases and J by 3 bases, leaving 9 bases between them. Germline V gene lookup returns CDR1 MNHNS and CDR2 SASEGT. The CDR3 length is 12 residues. The chain's CDR3 is CASNPKYTEAFF. In DNA, the CDR3 is TGTGCCAGCAATCCAAAATACACTGAAGCTTTCTTT.

The rearrangement links TRBV27 to TRBJ2-1, with TRBD1 matching over 7 bases. The V gene's germline CDR1 is MNHEY and CDR2 SMNVEV (reference sequence). V lost 3 bases, J lost 8 bases, and 13 bases stayed unmatched. The CDR3 is 16 residues long. The CDR3 coding sequence is TGTGCCAGCAGTTTTTCGCGACAGGGCTACAATGATGAGCAGTTCTTC. Amino acids: CASSFSRQGYNDEQFF.

V gene TRBV6-2 or TRBV6-3 combines with J gene TRBJ2-7; 9 bases fit TRBD1. The V gene's germline CDR1 is MNHEY and CDR2 SVGEGT. V was clipped by 6 bases and J by 2 bases; unmatched bases: 8. CDR3 length: 15 residues. CDR3 in DNA: TGTGCCAGCAGCCCGGACAGGGGACACACCTACGAGCAGTACTTC. Amino acids: CASSPDRGHTYEQYF.

This clonotype was picked up one time. Since a much larger clone is just one base distant, this may be a read error. J is TRBJ2-1 and V is TRBV27, with 7 bases identical to TRBD2. This CDR3 contains 15 residues. V lost 1 base, J lost 12 bases, and 12 bases stayed unmatched. CDR1 is MNHEY, CDR2 SMNVEV, per germline (reference sequence). The CDR3 sequence: CASSLFGGRVTGQFF. In DNA, the CDR3 is TGTGCCAGCAGTTTATTTGGGGGGAGGGTGACCGGGCAGTTCTTC.

The V gene is TRBV2, the J gene TRBJ1-1, with 9 bases identical to TRBD1. J lost 4 bases, V lost 1 base, and 7 bases had no gene match. The CDR3 is 16 amino acids. Germline CDR1 and CDR2: SNHLY and FYNNEI. The CDR3 DNA reads TGTGCCAGCAGTGAAGGGGACAGGGCGGGTAGCACTGAAGCTTTCTTT. It codes for CASSEGDRAGSTEAFF.

This clonotype was recorded many times. The rearrangement links TRBV7-3 to TRBJ2-3; no clear D. The ends were cut back, 4 bases at V and 2 bases at J, with 4 bases in the middle. This CDR3 spans 12 amino acids. Looked up from germline, CDR1 is SGHTA and CDR2 is FQGTGA. CDR3 sequence reads: CASSSYTDTQYF. The CDR3 DNA follows: TGTGCCAGCAGCTCGTACACAGATACGCAGTATTTT.

The CDR3 nucleotides are TGTGCCAGTAGTCCCGACAGGGAGGGTTACTATGGCTACACCTTC. Amino acid sequence: CASSPDREGYYGYTF. V is TRBV19 and J is TRBJ1-2, with 7 bases lining up with TRBD1. V was clipped by 5 bases and J by 3 bases; unmatched bases: 9. This CDR3 region has 15 residues. Germline assignment: CDR1 LNHDA and CDR2 SQIVND (reference sequence).

Many counts were recorded for this clonotype. The V call is TRBV27, the J call TRBJ2-7; 7 bases align to TRBD1. The CDR3 runs to 13 residues. CDR1 and CDR2 from the germline V gene are MNHEY and SMNVEV (reference sequence). J gave up 6 bases and V 6 bases, and 8 bases lay outside the gene matches. The CDR3 DNA follows: TGTGCCAGCAGCCTTCCACAGGGGCGCGAGCAGTACTTC. Translation: CASSLPQGREQYF.

V gene TRBV29-1 combines with J gene TRBJ1-2; D is perhaps TRBD1 (5 bases). Between the trimmed V and J ends, which lost 6 bases and 3 bases, there was a span of 20 bases. Looked up from germline, CDR1 is SQVTM and CDR2 is ANQGSEA. The CDR3 runs 15 residues. The CDR3 reads CSVSGGGGRHYGYTF. The CDR3 DNA reads as TGCAGCGTCAGTGGCGGGGGTGGTAGGCACTATGGCTACACCTTC.

This clonotype was seen at least ten times. The chain uses TRBV6-5 and TRBJ2-1; 8 bases are shared with TRBD1. This CDR3 region has 16 residues. Germline V lookup: CDR1 MNHEY, CDR2 SVGAGI. Trimming at V came to 0 bases and at J to 2 bases, leaving 3 bases not matched to a gene. CDR3 sequence (DNA): TGTGCCAGCAGTTACTCCCCGGACAGGGCCTACAATGAGCAGTTCTTC. It yields the protein CASSYSPDRAYNEQFF.

The chain joins TRBV30 to TRBJ2-1; D uncertain. Per germline, CDR1 GTSNPN and CDR2 SVGIG (reference sequence). The CDR3 runs to 12 residues. V lost 3 bases to trimming and J lost 7 bases, with 10 bases between them. Here the CDR3 DNA reads TGTGCCTGGAGGACCACCGGGAATGAGCAGTTCTTC. Residues: CAWRTTGNEQFF.

This clonotype was recorded a few times. V and J are TRBV3-1 and TRBJ1-2; D is ambiguous. V was cut by 0 bases and J by 10 bases, with 12 bases left in between. CDR1 LGHDT and CDR2 YNNKEL come from the germline V gene (reference sequence). The CDR3 contains 13 residues. The CDR3 DNA sequence: TGTGCCAGCAGCCAAGATTGGCCATCATCCTACACCTTC. As protein: CASSQDWPSSYTF.

A few counts support this clonotype. The rearrangement links TRBV19 to TRBJ2-2; no firm D call. V was trimmed by 9 bases and J by 3 bases, leaving 8 bases between them. The CDR3 is 12 amino acids. Germline V CDR1 and CDR2: LNHDA, SQIVND (reference sequence). The CDR3 reads CASLAYTGELFF. For the CDR3, the DNA is TGTGCCAGCCTGGCCTACACCGGGGAGCTGTTTTTT. Filled out from reference TRBV19 and TRBJ2-2, the complete variable domain reads DGGITQSPKYLFRKEGQNVTLSCEQNLNHDAMYWYRQDPGQGLRLIYYSQIVNDFQKGDIAEGYSVSREKKESFPLTVTSAQKNPTAFYLCASLAYTGELFFGEGSRLTVL.

This clonotype was counted at least ten times. The gene calls are TRBV7-3 and TRBJ2-1; no reliable D call. Trimming left V 5 bases short and J 4 bases short, with 15 bases between. CDR3 size: 15 residues. The germline V gene encodes CDR1 SGHTA and CDR2 FQGTGA. CDR3 region: CASSERNGGYNEQFF. Written as DNA, the CDR3 is TGTGCCAGCAGCGAAAGGAACGGCGGATACAATGAGCAGTTCTTC.

This clonotype has only one observation. The chain links TRBV2 to TRBJ1-5; D ambiguous. From germline, CDR1 is SNHLY and CDR2 FYNNEI. The V and J ends lost 5 bases and 2 bases respectively, with 7 bases between them. This CDR3 comprises 13 residues. This chain's CDR3 is CASSRPGNQPQHF. The CDR3, as DNA: TGTGCCAGCAGTCGTCCGGGCAATCAGCCCCAGCATTTT.

The rearrangement links TRBV11-2 to TRBJ2-7; 7 nucleotides align to TRBD2. CDR1 SGHAT and CDR2 FQNNGV come from the germline V gene. The CDR3 covers 16 residues. J lost 2 bases, V lost 0 bases, and 7 bases had no gene match. The CDR3 DNA reads as TGTGCCAGCAGCTTAGAAGTCCTAGCGGTTACCTACGAGCAGTACTTC. This translates into CASSLEVLAVTYEQYF.

The sample holds many counts of this clonotype. The CDR3 here is CASSIDGANYGYTF. Here the CDR3 DNA reads TGTGCCAGCAGCATCGACGGTGCTAACTATGGCTACACCTTC. V and J are TRBV7-6 and TRBJ1-2; D call uncertain. CDR3 length: 14 amino acids. The ends were cut back, 5 bases at V and 0 bases at J, with 10 bases in the middle. Germline CDR1 SGHVS, CDR2 FNYEAQ.

This clonotype showed up many times. CDR3 in DNA: TGTGCCAGCAGCCCGAAGGGACCCCTCAACAAGGACAATGAGCAGTTCTTC. It codes for CASSPKGPLNKDNEQFF. This chain joins TRBV7-6 and TRBJ2-1; D is perhaps TRBD1 or TRBD2 (5 bases each). The germline V and J ends were trimmed by 5 bases and 5 bases, with 22 bases remaining between them. CDR1 is SGHVS, CDR2 FNYEAQ, per germline. The CDR3 length is 17 residues.

V is TRBV5-6 and J is TRBJ2-1; D may be TRBD1 (5 bases). Trimming took off 4 bases at V and 4 bases at J, with 9 bases between the two ends. The CDR3 consists of 13 residues. Germline V CDR1 and CDR2: SGHDT, YYEEEE. CDR3 residues: CASSPTVYNEQFF. DNA for the CDR3: TGTGCCAGCAGCCCGACAGTATACAATGAGCAGTTCTTC. Looking up the rest from reference TRBV5-6 and TRBJ2-1 gives the full variable domain: DAGVTQSPTHLIKTRGQQVTLRCSPKSGHDTVSWYQQALGQGPQFIFQYYEEEERQRGNFPDRFSGHQFPNYSSELNVNALLLGDSALYLCASSPTVYNEQFFGPGTRLTVL.

V usage is TRBV6-6 and J usage is TRBJ2-7, with 13 bases matching TRBD2. Germline CDR1 reads MNHNY; CDR2 reads SVGAGI (reference sequence). This CDR3 contains 18 residues. Germline trimming cut 5 bases from V and 0 bases from J; bases unmatched to any gene: 10. CDR3 in amino acids: CASSKGLAGAFPSYEQYF. CDR3 in DNA: TGTGCCAGCAGTAAAGGACTAGCGGGGGCTTTCCCCTCCTACGAGCAGTACTTC.

This clonotype was counted many times. The gene calls are TRBV6-6 and TRBJ1-5, with TRBD1 identical over 9 bases. The CDR3 consists of 14 residues. With 5 bases clipped from V and 5 bases from J, the junction kept 4 bases outside the gene matches. CDR1 and CDR2 from the germline V gene are MNHNY and SVGAGI (reference sequence). CDR3 in amino acids: CASSVRDRDQPQHF. CDR3 DNA sequence: TGTGCCAGCAGTGTGCGGGACAGGGATCAGCCCCAGCATTTT.

V gene TRBV29-1 combines with J gene TRBJ1-1, with a weak D call TRBD1 (5 bases). The CDR3 is made up of 14 amino acids. With 2 bases removed from V and 4 bases from J, the gap between germline ends came to 14 bases. Germline loops: CDR1 SQVTM, CDR2 ANQGSEA. The CDR3 DNA follows: TGCAGCGTTGAAAGGGGCAGGTCGGGCACTGAAGCTTTCTTT. Amino acids: CSVERGRSGTEAFF.

The chain is built from TRBV27 and TRBJ2-7; no reliable D call. This CDR3 comprises 15 residues. V dropped 2 bases and J dropped 5 bases, with 16 bases sitting between them. Looked up from germline, CDR1 is MNHEY and CDR2 is SMNVEV (reference sequence). In nucleotides, the CDR3 is TGTGCCAGCAGTTTACCGGGCAAGCTAGGCCACGAGCAGTACTTC. Encoded protein: CASSLPGKLGHEQYF.

This clonotype showed up many times. The chain has TRBV7-9 and TRBJ2-7; TRBD1 or TRBD2 may be the D gene (5 bases each). This CDR3 has 15 amino acids. In germline, CDR1 is SEHNR, CDR2 FQNEAQ (reference sequence). V dropped 0 bases and J dropped 0 bases, with 9 bases sitting between them. In DNA, the CDR3 is TGTGCCAGCAGCTTAGCCTACGGGACCTCCTACGAGCAGTACTTC. Encoded protein: CASSLAYGTSYEQYF.

Comment on this clonotype: A clone one base away is much larger, so this may be a read error. The CDR3 reads CASSPVRDNYGYTF. CDR3 DNA: TGTGCCAGCAGCCCGGTGCGTGATAACTATGGCTACACCTTC. This chain connects TRBV12-3 or TRBV12-4 to TRBJ1-2; D gene unclear. Trimming shortened V by 6 bases and J by 1 base, and 12 bases separated the two germline ends. The CDR3 runs 14 residues.

This clonotype was recorded many times. The J gene is TRBJ1-1, the V gene TRBV7-9, with D maybe TRBD1 (5 bases). Germline CDR1 is SEHNR and CDR2 is FQNEAQ (reference sequence). The CDR3 totals 14 residues. V gave up 4 bases and J gave up 6 bases, with 15 bases separating them. CDR3 residues: CASSSPGGEAEAFF. CDR3 coding DNA: TGTGCCAGCAGCTCCCCGGGAGGGGAGGCTGAAGCTTTCTTT.